These T cell receptor beta chains were read from a single sample in a study of T-cell memory formation after mild COVID-19. TCRdb recomputed calls from the 5' RACE reads with MiXCR, one row per CDR3 protein. The table has 280,000 or so distinct CDR3 sequences, under 8.5% seen once. The sequencing input was PBMCs or a T cell subset sorted from them (not recorded which). The receptors shown here come from a man younger than 35 who had mild COVID-19 (a few samples of this study predate the infection). Cell type and time point are not known. The conserved cysteine and the conserved F or W are not part of the CDR3 here.

J gene | V gene | CDR3 protein
TRBJ2-1 | TRBV27 | ASSPKPGRGYNEQF
TRBJ2-7 | TRBV7-6 | ASSLGSHEQY
TRBJ1-1 | TRBV7-3 | ASSLGTGGRAF
TRBJ2-2 | TRBV4-1 | ASSQWSGPTGELF
TRBJ2-1 | TRBV7-9 | ASSSANNDNEQF
TRBJ2-3 | TRBV27 | ASSLIGGGPDTQY
TRBJ2-3 | TRBV4-2 | ASSQELGSYTQY
TRBJ2-1 | TRBV20-1 | SVSEPGTRVL
TRBJ2-2 | TRBV7-2 | ASSWAGELF
TRBJ2-2 | TRBV5-1 | ASSRTSGGARAGELF
TRBJ2-2 | TRBV7-9 | ASSLVFRTANTGELF
TRBJ1-2 | TRBV4-3 | ASSQAYGQGSFYGYT
TRBJ2-2 | TRBV9 | ASNPGQGNTGELF
TRBJ1-6 | TRBV7-2 | ASSVPGGSSYNSPLH
TRBJ2-7 | TRBV5-4 | ASSLGRWQY
TRBJ2-5 | TRBV6-5 | ASSYSGKQATQY
TRBJ2-3 | TRBV4-3 | ASSRDASTDTQY
TRBJ2-1 | TRBV2 | ASSVGSSYNEQF
TRBJ2-7 | TRBV7-3 | ASSVGDFPPYEQY
TRBJ1-6 | TRBV7-9 | ASSLLTWTGAPPLH
TRBJ1-6 | TRBV20-1 | SAKGRVGNSPLH
TRBJ2-3 | TRBV13 | ASSPNPGPGSTDTQY
TRBJ1-6 | TRBV7-9 | ASSSLTGGRSPLH
TRBJ1-5 | TRBV4-1 | ASSQEGVNQPQH
TRBJ1-2 | TRBV18 | ASSLPGDASNYGYT
TRBJ2-7 | TRBV9 | ASSVRASYEQY
TRBJ2-7 | TRBV4-1 | ASSQATGGRRGTDEQY
TRBJ2-1 | TRBV5-1 | ASSLVTSGGNANEQF
TRBJ1-2 | TRBV4-3 | ASSQAAGTGAFNGYT
TRBJ1-2 | TRBV19 | ASSVQLNYGYT
TRBJ2-1 | TRBV4-1 | ASSQERVRGAYNEQF
TRBJ2-4 | TRBV7-2 | ASSADRGAKNIQY
TRBJ2-7 | TRBV29-1 | SVLRTDYEQY
TRBJ2-5 | TRBV7-7 | ASSLGFGVVETQY
TRBJ2-1 | TRBV7-2 | ASTLVGAIYNEQF
TRBJ2-5 | TRBV3-1 | ASSQVGWETQY
TRBJ2-5 | TRBV5-1 | ASSLPGEETQY
TRBJ2-1 | TRBV7-2 | ASSLVTGSNEQF
TRBJ1-1 | TRBV20-1 | SAILVGGNTEAF
TRBJ2-1 | TRBV4-2 | ASSQGAGEQF
TRBJ2-1 | TRBV7-9 | ASSSMGQVIFHTYNEQF
TRBJ1-4 | TRBV7-2 | ASSPARTNEKLF
TRBJ2-3 | TRBV14 | ASSLMRGARTDTQY
TRBJ2-7 | TRBV7-8 | ASSLPDGTGPYEQY
TRBJ2-4 | TRBV6-5 | ASSLGPEITAKNIQY
TRBJ2-7 | TRBV10-3 | AISAFGTGMGEQY
TRBJ2-6 | TRBV6-2/TRBV6-3 | ASTQIISGANVLT
TRBJ2-7 | TRBV6-5 | ASFSNYEQY
TRBJ2-1 | TRBV7-9 | ASSFGQGLNEQF
TRBJ2-5 | TRBV4-3 | ASSQALTQGETQY